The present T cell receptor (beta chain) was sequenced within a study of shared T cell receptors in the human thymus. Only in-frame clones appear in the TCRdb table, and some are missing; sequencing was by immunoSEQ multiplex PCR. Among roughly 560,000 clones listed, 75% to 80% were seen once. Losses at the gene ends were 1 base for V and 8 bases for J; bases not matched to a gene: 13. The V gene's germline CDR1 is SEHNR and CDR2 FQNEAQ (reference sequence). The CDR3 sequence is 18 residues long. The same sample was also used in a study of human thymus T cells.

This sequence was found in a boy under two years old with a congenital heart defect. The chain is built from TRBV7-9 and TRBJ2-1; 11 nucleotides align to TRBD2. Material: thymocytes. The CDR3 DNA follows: TGTGCCAGCAGCTTAGAAACCAGACTAGCGGGGACCGGCCATGAGCAGTTCTTC. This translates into CASSLETRLAGTGHEQFF.